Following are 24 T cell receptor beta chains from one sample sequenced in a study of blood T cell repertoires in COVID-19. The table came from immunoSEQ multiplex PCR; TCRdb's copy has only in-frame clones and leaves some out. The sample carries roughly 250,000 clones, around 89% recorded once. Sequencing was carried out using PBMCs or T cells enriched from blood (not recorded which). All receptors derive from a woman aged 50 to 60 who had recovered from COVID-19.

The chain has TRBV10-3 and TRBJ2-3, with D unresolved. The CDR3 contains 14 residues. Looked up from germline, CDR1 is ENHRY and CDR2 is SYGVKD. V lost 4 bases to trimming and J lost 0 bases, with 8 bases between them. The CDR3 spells CAISGHMSTDTQYF. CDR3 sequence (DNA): TGTGCCATCAGTGGTCACATGAGCACAGATACGCAGTATTTT.

CDR3 nucleotides: TGCGCCAGCAGTCAACCCGGACAGGGTAACTCTGGGGCCAACGTCCTGACTTTC. This encodes CASSQPGQGNSGANVLTF. This rearrangement joins TRBV23-1 to TRBJ2-6, with 8 nucleotides matching TRBD1. TRBV23-1 is identified as an open reading frame with a role that is uncertain. With V trimmed by 2 bases and J by 0 bases, 6 bases remained unmatched. CDR3 length equals 18 residues.

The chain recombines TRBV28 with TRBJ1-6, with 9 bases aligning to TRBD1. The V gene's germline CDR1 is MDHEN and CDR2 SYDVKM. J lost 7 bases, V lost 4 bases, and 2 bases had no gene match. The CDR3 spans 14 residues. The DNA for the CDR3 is TGTGCCAGCAGTTCCACAGGGGGCAATTCACCCCTCCACTTT. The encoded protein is CASSSTGGNSPLHF.

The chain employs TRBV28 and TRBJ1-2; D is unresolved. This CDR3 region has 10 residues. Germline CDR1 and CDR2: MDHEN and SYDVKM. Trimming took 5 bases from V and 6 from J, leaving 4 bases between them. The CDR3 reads CASSQDGYTF. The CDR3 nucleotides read TGTGCCAGCAGTCAGGATGGCTACACCTTC.

The CDR3 reads CSASGLDQETQYF. DNA of the CDR3: TGCAGTGCTAGTGGACTAGACCAAGAGACCCAGTACTTC. V is TRBV20-1 and J is TRBJ2-5; TRBD2 matches at 7 bases. This CDR3 has 13 residues. From germline, CDR1 is DFQATT and CDR2 SNEGSKA (reference sequence). With V trimmed by 3 bases and J by 0 bases, 1 base remained unmatched.

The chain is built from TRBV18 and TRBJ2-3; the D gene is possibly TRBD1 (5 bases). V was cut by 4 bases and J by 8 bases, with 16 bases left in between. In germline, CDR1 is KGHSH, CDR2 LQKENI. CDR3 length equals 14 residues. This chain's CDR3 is CASSQDSPPATQYF. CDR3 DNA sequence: TGTGCCAGCTCACAAGACAGCCCCCCGGCTACGCAGTATTTT.

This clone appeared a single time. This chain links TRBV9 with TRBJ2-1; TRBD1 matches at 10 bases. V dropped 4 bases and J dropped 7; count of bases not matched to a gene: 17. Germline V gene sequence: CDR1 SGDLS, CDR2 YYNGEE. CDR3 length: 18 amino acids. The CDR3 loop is CASSPGGRTGGFGNEQFF. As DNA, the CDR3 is TGTGCCAGCAGCCCCGGAGGCAGGACAGGGGGTTTTGGGAATGAGCAGTTCTTC.

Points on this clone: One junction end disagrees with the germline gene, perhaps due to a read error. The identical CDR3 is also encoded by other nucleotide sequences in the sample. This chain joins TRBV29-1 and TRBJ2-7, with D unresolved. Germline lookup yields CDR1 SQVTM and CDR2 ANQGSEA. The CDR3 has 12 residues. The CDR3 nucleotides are TGCAGCGTCGAAGCGAGCTCCTACGAGCAGTACTTC. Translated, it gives CSVEASSYEQYF.

The CDR3 loop is CASRLSAANTEAFF. In DNA form, the CDR3 reads TGTGCCAGCCGCCTGTCGGCGGCGAACACTGAAGCTTTCTTT. The V gene is TRBV7-6, the J gene TRBJ1-1; D gene unclear. V lost 8 bases and J lost 1, with 14 bases in between. This CDR3 region has 14 residues. Germline V gives CDR1 SGHVS, CDR2 FNYEAQ.

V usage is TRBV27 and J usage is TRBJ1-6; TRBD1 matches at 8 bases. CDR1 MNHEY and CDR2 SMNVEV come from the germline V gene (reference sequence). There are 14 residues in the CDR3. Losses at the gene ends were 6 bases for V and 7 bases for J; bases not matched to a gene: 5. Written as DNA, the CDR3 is TGTGCCAGCAGAGGACAGGGATGGAATTCACCCCTCCACTTT. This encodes CASRGQGWNSPLHF.

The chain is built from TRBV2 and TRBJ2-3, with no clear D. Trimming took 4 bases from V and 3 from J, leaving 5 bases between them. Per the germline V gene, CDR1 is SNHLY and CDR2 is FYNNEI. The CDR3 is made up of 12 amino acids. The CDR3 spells CASSVRTDTQYF. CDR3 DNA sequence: TGTGCCAGCAGTGTGCGGACAGATACGCAGTATTTT.

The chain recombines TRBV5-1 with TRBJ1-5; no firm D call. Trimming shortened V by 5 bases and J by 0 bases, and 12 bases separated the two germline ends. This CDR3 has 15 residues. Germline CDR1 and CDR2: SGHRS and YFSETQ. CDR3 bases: TGCGCCAGCAGATTCGACCTAGCTAGCAATCAGCCCCAGCATTTT. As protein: CASRFDLASNQPQHF.

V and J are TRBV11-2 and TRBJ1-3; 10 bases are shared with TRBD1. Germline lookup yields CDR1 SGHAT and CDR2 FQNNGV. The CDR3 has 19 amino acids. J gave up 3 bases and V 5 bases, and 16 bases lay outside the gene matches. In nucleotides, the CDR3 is TGTGCCAGCAGCCGCATCTTTACCCCGGGACAGGGGTATGGAAACACCATATATTTT. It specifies CASSRIFTPGQGYGNTIYF.

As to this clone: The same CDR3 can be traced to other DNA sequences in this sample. The CDR3 DNA reads as TGTGCCAGCAGCTTAGTGCCAGGGAACACTGAAGCTTTCTTT. It encodes CASSLVPGNTEAFF. This chain joins TRBV7-2 and TRBJ1-1; unclear D gene. Trimming stripped 1 base from V and 1 base from J, with 7 bases between. Germline lookup yields CDR1 SGHTA and CDR2 FQGNSA. This CDR3 is 14 amino acids long.

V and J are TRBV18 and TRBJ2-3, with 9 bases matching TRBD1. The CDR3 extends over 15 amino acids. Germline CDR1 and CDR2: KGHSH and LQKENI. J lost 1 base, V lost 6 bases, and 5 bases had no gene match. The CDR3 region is CASSRDRDRTDTQYF. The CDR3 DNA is TGTGCCAGCTCGCGGGACAGGGACCGCACAGATACGCAGTATTTT. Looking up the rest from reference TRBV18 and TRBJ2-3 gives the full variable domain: NAGVMQNPRHLVRRRGQEARLRCSPMKGHSHVYWYRQLPEEGLKFMVYLQKENIIDESGMPKERFSAEFPKEGPSILRIQQVVRGDSAAYFCASSRDRDRTDTQYFGPGTRLTVL.

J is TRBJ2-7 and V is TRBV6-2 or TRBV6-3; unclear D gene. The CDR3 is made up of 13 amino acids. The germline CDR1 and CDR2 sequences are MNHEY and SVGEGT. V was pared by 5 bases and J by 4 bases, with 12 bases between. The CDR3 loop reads CASSRMIRYEQYF. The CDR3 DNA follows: TGTGCCAGCAGTCGAATGATTCGGTACGAGCAGTACTTC.

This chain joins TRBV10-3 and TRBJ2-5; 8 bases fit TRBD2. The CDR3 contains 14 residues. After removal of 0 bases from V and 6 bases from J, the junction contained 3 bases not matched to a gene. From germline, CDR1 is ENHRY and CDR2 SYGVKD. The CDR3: CAISESSGSKTQYF. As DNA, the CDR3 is TGTGCCATCAGTGAGTCAAGCGGGAGTAAGACCCAGTACTTC.

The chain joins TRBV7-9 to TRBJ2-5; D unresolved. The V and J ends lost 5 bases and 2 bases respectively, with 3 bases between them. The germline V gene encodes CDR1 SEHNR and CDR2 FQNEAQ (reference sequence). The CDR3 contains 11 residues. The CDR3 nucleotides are TGTGCCAGCAGCATACAAGAGACCCAGTACTTC. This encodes CASSIQETQYF.

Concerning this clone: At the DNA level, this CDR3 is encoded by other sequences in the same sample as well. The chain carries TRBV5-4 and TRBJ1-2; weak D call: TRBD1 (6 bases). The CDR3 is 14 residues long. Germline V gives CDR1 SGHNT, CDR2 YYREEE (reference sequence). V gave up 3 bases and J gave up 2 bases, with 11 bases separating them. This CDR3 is CASSSTGSNYGYTF. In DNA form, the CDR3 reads TGTGCCAGCAGCTCCACAGGGTCCAACTATGGCTACACCTTC. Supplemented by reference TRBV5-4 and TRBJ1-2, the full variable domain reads ETGVTQSPTHLIKTRGQQVTLRCSSQSGHNTVSWYQQALGQGPQFIFQYYREEENGRGNFPPRFSGLQFPNYSSELNVNALELDDSALYLCASSSTGSNYGYTFGSGTRLTVV.

CDR3 nucleotides: TGTGCCAGCAGCCAAACAACAGGGGGCCTGGCGGAAAACATTCAGTACTTC. This translates into CASSQTTGGLAENIQYF. This chain uses TRBV4-2 with TRBJ2-4; 9 nucleotides align to TRBD1. The CDR3 totals 17 residues. Losses at the gene ends were 2 bases for V and 5 bases for J; bases not matched to a gene: 10. Germline V lookup: CDR1 LGHNA, CDR2 YNFKEQ.

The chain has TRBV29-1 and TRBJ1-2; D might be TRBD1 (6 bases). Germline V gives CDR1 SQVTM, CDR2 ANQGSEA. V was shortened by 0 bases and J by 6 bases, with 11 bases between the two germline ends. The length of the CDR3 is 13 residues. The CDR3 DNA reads TGCAGCGTTGAAGACAGGGGAAGGGATGGCTACACCTTC. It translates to CSVEDRGRDGYTF.

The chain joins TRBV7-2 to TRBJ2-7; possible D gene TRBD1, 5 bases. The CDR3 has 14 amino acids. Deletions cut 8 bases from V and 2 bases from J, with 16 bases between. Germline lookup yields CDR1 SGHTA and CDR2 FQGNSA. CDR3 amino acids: CASGAVILPYEQYF. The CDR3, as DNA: TGTGCCAGCGGGGCAGTCATTCTTCCCTACGAGCAGTACTTC.

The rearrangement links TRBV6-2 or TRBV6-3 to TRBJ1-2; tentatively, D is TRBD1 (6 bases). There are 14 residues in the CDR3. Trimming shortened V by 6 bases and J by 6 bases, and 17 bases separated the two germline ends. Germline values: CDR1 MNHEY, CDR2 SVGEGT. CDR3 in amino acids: CASSTGSLSDGYTF. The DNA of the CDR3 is TGTGCCAGCAGCACAGGGTCTCTATCGGATGGCTACACCTTC.

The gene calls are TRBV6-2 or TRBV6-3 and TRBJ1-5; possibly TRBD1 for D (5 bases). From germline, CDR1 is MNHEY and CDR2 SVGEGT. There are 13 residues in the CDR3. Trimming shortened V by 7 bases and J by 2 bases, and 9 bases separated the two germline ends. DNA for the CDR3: TGTGCCAGCACCCCACAGGGCAATCAGCCCCAGCATTTT. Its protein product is CASTPQGNQPQHF.